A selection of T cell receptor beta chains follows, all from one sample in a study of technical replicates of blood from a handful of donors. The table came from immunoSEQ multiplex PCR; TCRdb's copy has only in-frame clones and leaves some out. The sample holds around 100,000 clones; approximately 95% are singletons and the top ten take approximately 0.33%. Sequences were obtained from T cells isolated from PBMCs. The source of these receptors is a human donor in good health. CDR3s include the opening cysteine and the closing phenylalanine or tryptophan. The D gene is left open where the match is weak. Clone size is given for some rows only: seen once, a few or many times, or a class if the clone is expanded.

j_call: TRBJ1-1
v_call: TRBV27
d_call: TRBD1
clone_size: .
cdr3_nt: TGTGCCAGCAGTTTAGGTCGGACAGGGGGTAGGTGGACTGAAGCTTTCTTT
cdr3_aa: CASSLGRTGGRWTEAFF

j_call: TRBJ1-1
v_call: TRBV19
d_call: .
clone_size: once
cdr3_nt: TGTGCCAGTAGTAGGGAGACTGGACCGAACACTGAAGCTTTCTTT
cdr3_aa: CASSRETGPNTEAFF

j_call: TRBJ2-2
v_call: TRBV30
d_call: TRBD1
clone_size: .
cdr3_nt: TGTGCCTGGAGGACACAGGGGGCGCTCACCGGGGAGCTGTTTTTT
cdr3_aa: CAWRTQGALTGELFF

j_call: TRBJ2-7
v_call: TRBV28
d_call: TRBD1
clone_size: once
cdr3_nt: TGTGCCAGCAGTTTAGGGACAGGACACGTCTCCGAGCAGTACTTC
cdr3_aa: CASSLGTGHVSEQYF

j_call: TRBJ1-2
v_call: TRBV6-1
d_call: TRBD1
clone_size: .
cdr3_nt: TGTGCCAGCAGTCACAGGGGTCACTATGGCTACACCTTC
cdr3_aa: CASSHRGHYGYTF

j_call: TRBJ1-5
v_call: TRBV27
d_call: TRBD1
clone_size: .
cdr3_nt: TGTGCCAGCAGGCGACAGGGGAGTCAGCCCCAGCATTTT
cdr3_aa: CASRRQGSQPQHF

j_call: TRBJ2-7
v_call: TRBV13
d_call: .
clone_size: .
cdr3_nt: TGTGCCAGCAGCTTTCTCTACGAGCAGTACTTC
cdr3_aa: CASSFLYEQYF

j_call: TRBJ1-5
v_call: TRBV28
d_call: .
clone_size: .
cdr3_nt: TGTGCCAGCAGTTTGGCCAATCAGCCCCAGCATTTT
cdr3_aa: CASSLANQPQHF

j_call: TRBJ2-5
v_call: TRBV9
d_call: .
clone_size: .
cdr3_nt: TGTGCCAGCAGCGTAGGTCCAGGGGCGTGGGAGACCCAGTACTTC
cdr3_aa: CASSVGPGAWETQYF

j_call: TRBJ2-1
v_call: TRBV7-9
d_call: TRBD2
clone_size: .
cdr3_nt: TGTGCCAGCAGCAAGGGACTAGCGGGCTACAATGAGCAGTTCTTC
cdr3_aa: CASSKGLAGYNEQFF

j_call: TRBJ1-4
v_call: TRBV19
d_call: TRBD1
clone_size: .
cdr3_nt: TGTGCCAGTAGTCTTACCAGGGGGGAAAAACTGTTTTTT
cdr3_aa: CASSLTRGEKLFF

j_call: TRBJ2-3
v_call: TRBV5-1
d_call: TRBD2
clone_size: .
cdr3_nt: TGCGCCAGCGGCTGGGGGGGAGTAGGCACAGATACGCAGTATTTT
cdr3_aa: CASGWGGVGTDTQYF

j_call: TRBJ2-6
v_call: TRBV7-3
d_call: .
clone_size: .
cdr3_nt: TGTGCCAGCAGCCCCTCCGGCTCTGGGGCCAACGTCCTGACTTTC
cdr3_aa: CASSPSGSGANVLTF

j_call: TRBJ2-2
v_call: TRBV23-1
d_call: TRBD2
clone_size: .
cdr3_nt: TGCGCCAGCAGTCCACAAGGACTAGCGGGAATGAACACCGGGGAGCTGTTTTTT
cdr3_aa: CASSPQGLAGMNTGELFF

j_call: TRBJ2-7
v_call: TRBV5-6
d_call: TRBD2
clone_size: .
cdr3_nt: TGTGCCAGCAGCGGTAGCGGGTACTCCTACGAGCAGTACTTC
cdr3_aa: CASSGSGYSYEQYF

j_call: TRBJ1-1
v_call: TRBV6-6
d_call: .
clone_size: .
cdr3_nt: TGTGCCAGCAGTTACTCGATCCCAGGGATGAACACTGAAGCTTTCTTT
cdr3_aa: CASSYSIPGMNTEAFF

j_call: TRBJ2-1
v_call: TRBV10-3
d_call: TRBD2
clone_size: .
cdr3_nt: TGTGCCATCAGTGAAACCGGGACTAGCGGGAGGGTCAGCTCCTACAATGAGCAGTTCTTC
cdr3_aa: CAISETGTSGRVSSYNEQFF

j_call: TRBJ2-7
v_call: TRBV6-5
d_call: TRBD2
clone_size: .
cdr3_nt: TGTGCCAGCAGTTACATTAGCGGGAGCGTCGAGCAGTACTTC
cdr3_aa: CASSYISGSVEQYF

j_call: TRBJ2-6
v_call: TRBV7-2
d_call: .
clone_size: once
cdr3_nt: TGTGCCAGCAGCCGCGAGGGGGGGTCTGGGGCCAACGTCCTGACTTTC
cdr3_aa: CASSREGGSGANVLTF

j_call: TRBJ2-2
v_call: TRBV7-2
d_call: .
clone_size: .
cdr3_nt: TGTGCCAGCAGCCAAGTCGTTGGGCGGAACACCGGGGAGCTGTTTTTT
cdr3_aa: CASSQVVGRNTGELFF

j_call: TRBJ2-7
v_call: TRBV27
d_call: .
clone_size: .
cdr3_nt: TGTGCCAGCAGTTCCGGGACTGGGCACTACGAGCAGTACTTC
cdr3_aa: CASSSGTGHYEQYF

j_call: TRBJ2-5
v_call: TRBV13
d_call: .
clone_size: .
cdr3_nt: TGTGCCAGCAGCTTAGGCCTCGTGCAAGAGACCCAGTACTTC
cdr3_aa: CASSLGLVQETQYF

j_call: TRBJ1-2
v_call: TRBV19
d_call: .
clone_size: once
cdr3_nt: TGTGCCAGTAGTATAGATACGGCAGGGGGCTACACCTTC
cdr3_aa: CASSIDTAGGYTF

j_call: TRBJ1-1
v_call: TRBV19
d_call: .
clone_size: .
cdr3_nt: TGTGCCAGTAGTATAATAATGTCGGCTGAAGCTTTCTTT
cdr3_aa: CASSIIMSAEAFF

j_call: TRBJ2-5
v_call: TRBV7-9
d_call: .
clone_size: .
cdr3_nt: TGTGCCAGCAGCTTAAGAAGAGGCGACTACGGAAACCAAGAGACCCAGTACTTC
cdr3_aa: CASSLRRGDYGNQETQYF

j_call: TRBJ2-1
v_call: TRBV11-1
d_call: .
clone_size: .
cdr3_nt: TGTGCCAGCAGCTTAGGAGGTAGCGCCCCCTACAATGAGCAGTTCTTC
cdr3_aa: CASSLGGSAPYNEQFF

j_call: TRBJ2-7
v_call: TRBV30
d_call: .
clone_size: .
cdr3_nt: TGTGCCTGGAGTGATTCGGGGTACGAGCAGTACTTC
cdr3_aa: CAWSDSGYEQYF

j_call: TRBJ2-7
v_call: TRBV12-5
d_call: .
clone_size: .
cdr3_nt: TGTGCTAGTGGTCCCCGCTCGGGAGTGTACGAGCAGTACTTC
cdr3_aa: CASGPRSGVYEQYF